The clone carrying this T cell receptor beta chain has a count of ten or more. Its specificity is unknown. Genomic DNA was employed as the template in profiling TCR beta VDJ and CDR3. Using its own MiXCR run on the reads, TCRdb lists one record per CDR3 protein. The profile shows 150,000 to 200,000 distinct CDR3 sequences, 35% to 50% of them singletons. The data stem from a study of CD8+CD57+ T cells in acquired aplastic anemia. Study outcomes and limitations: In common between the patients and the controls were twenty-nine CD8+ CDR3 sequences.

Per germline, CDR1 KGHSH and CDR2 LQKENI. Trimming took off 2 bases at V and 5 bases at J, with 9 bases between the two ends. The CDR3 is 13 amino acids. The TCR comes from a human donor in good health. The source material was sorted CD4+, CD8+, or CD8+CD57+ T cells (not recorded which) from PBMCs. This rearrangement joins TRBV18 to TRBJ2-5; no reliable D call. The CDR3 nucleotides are TGTGCCAGCTCACCAGGTTTGGGGGAGACCCAGTACTTC. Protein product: CASSPGLGETQYF.